Each of the 23 T cell receptor beta chains below was sequenced from the same sample in a study of CD8 T cells in Susac syndrome. Reverse transcription used roughly 0.45 to 1 ug RNA and random hexamers. MiXCR, run by TCRdb on the immunoSEQ multiplex PCR reads, gives a single entry per CDR3 protein. The sample holds hundreds of thousands of distinct CDR3 sequences, approximately 84% seen once. Sequences were obtained from CD8+ T cells from PBMCs. The receptors were gathered from a human donor with multiple sclerosis.

This clonotype was counted a few times. This chain connects TRBV4-1 to TRBJ2-3, with D perhaps matching TRBD2 (5 bases). The CDR3 consists of 12 residues. The ends were cut back, 5 bases at V and 6 bases at J, with 9 bases in the middle. Germline V gene data show CDR1 as MGHRA and CDR2 as YSYEKL. CDR3 amino acids: CASSFASDTQYF. The CDR3 DNA follows: TGCGCCAGCAGCTTTGCTAGCGATACGCAGTATTTT.

This clonotype was counted once. The V and J genes are TRBV11-2 and TRBJ2-7; no clear D gene. Germline V gene lookup returns CDR1 SGHAT and CDR2 FQNNGV. There are 16 residues in the CDR3. V lost 0 bases and J lost 3, with 15 bases in between. The CDR3 protein is CASSLEVNGQHYEQYF. DNA of the CDR3: TGTGCCAGCAGCTTAGAAGTTAATGGGCAGCACTACGAGCAGTACTTC.

This chain joins TRBV6-1 and TRBJ2-1; 7 bases map to TRBD2. V lost 0 bases and J lost 8; bases outside the gene matches: 1. This CDR3 is 13 amino acids long. The germline gives CDR1 MNHNS, CDR2 SASEGT. The CDR3 nucleotides are TGTGCCAGCAGTGAAGCGACTAGCTATGAGCAGTTCTTC. Its translation: CASSEATSYEQFF.

The gene calls are TRBV12-3 or TRBV12-4 and TRBJ2-2; D could derive from TRBD1 or TRBD2 (5 bases each). This CDR3 contains 11 residues. V lost 3 bases and J 13 bases, leaving 9 bases between the germline ends. CDR3 amino acids: CASSFGGVLFF. In DNA, the CDR3 is TGTGCCAGCAGTTTTGGGGGTGTGCTGTTTTTT.

The chain has TRBV7-9 and TRBJ2-3, with 7 bases fitting TRBD2. J was trimmed by 2 bases and V by 2 bases; bases with no gene match: 4. Germline-derived CDR1 and CDR2 are SEHNR and FQNEAQ (reference sequence). CDR3 length: 15 residues. This CDR3 reads CASSLRSGFTDTQYF. The CDR3 nucleotides are TGTGCCAGCAGCTTACGTAGCGGGTTCACAGATACGCAGTATTTT. Full variable domain (remainder filled in from reference TRBV7-9 and TRBJ2-3): DTGVSQNPRHKITKRGQNVTFRCDPISEHNRLYWYRQTLGQGPEFLTYFQNEAQLEKSRLLSDRFSAERPKGSFSTLEIQRTEQGDSAMYLCASSLRSGFTDTQYFGPGTRLTVL.

This chain joins TRBV7-9 and TRBJ2-1; no firm D call. V lost 1 base, J lost 10 bases, and 14 bases lay in between. The CDR3 spans 14 residues. Germline values: CDR1 SEHNR, CDR2 FQNEAQ (reference sequence). CDR3 loop: CASSLELSPREQFF. The CDR3 DNA follows: TGTGCCAGCAGCTTAGAACTCTCGCCCAGGGAGCAGTTCTTC.

This sequence joins TRBV14 and TRBJ1-4, with 9 bases fitting TRBD1. In germline, CDR1 is SGHDN, CDR2 FVKESK. With V trimmed by 3 bases and J by 6 bases, 5 bases remained unmatched. The CDR3 sequence is 15 residues long. The CDR3 sequence is CASSQSRDRDEKLFF. CDR3 nucleotide sequence: TGTGCCAGCAGCCAGTCCCGGGACAGGGATGAAAAACTGTTTTTT.

The rearrangement uses TRBV5-1 and TRBJ1-2; D is ambiguous. The germline CDR1 and CDR2 sequences are SGHRS and YFSETQ. Between the trimmed V and J ends, which lost 0 bases and 0 bases, there was a span of 9 bases. The CDR3 covers 15 residues. CDR3 residues: CASSLEVLPNYGYTF. The CDR3, as DNA: TGCGCCAGCAGCTTGGAAGTCCTACCTAACTATGGCTACACCTTC.

This clonotype appeared a few times. At one of its ends the junction is not consistent with the germline gene, which may arise from a read error. The rearrangement uses TRBV29-1 and TRBJ2-6; 8 nucleotides agree with TRBD1. CDR1 SQVTM and CDR2 ANQGSEA come from the germline V gene. The CDR3 consists of 15 residues. The CDR3 DNA sequence: TGCAGCGTAGAAGACAGGGGATCAGGGGCCAACGTCCTGACTTTC. Protein product: CSVEDRGSGANVLTF.

This clonotype has more than one count but fewer than ten. This chain connects TRBV6-1 to TRBJ1-1; no reliable D call. V shed 8 bases and J shed 5 bases, with 12 bases lying between them. In germline, CDR1 is MNHNS, CDR2 SASEGT. The CDR3 length is 12 residues. This CDR3 is CASLTLATEAFF. The CDR3 DNA is TGTGCCAGCCTGACTCTGGCGACTGAAGCTTTCTTT.

This chain connects TRBV27 to TRBJ2-1, with TRBD2 identical over 7 bases. The V gene's germline CDR1 is MNHEY and CDR2 SMNVEV (reference sequence). Trimming removed 5 bases from V and 6 bases from J; junction bases left unmatched: 7. This CDR3 contains 14 residues. The CDR3 reads CASSTPSGINEQFF. CDR3 sequence (DNA): TGTGCCAGCAGTACGCCGAGCGGGATCAATGAGCAGTTCTTC.

This clonotype appeared once. The rearrangement joins TRBV28 to TRBJ2-2, with 8 bases fitting TRBD2. V trimming: 3 bases; J trimming: 6 bases; junction bases outside the gene matches: 3. There are 14 residues in the CDR3. Germline V gene lookup returns CDR1 MDHEN and CDR2 SYDVKM. The chain's CDR3 is CASSLTSVSGELFF. The CDR3 nucleotides read TGTGCCAGCAGTTTGACTAGCGTGTCCGGGGAGCTGTTTTTT.

The gene calls are TRBV28 and TRBJ2-3; 7 nucleotides line up with TRBD2. V dropped 7 bases and J dropped 3; count of bases not matched to a gene: 13. Per the germline V gene, CDR1 is MDHEN and CDR2 is SYDVKM. The CDR3 totals 16 residues. The CDR3 DNA reads as TGTGCCAGCACCGACACCACCGGGACTATGACAGATACGCAGTATTTT. Its protein is CASTDTTGTMTDTQYF.

V and J are TRBV30 and TRBJ1-1, with D unresolved. V was shortened by 0 bases and J by 1 base, with 9 bases between the two germline ends. The CDR3 runs 14 residues. Per germline, CDR1 GTSNPN and CDR2 SVGIG (reference sequence). CDR3 in amino acids: CAWSVSPANTEAFF. CDR3 DNA sequence: TGTGCCTGGAGTGTAAGTCCGGCGAACACTGAAGCTTTCTTT.

The rearrangement links TRBV2 to TRBJ2-1; D may be TRBD1 (6 bases). Deletions cut 0 bases from V and 7 bases from J, with 13 bases between. The CDR3 runs 15 residues. Germline CDR1 is SNHLY and CDR2 is FYNNEI. DNA of the CDR3: TGTGCCAGCAGTGAAGCAGGGGGAGTTCGAAATGAGCAGTTCTTC. Its translation: CASSEAGGVRNEQFF.

This clonotype showed up just once. This sequence joins TRBV27 and TRBJ2-2; D tentatively reads TRBD1 or TRBD2 (5 bases each). This CDR3 is built from 18 residues. The V end was cut by 6 bases, the J end by 0 bases, with 20 bases between. The germline CDR1 and CDR2 sequences are MNHEY and SMNVEV (reference sequence). CDR3 residues: CASSRDALWLTNTGELFF. In nucleotides, the CDR3 is TGTGCCAGCAGCCGGGACGCCTTGTGGTTGACGAACACCGGGGAGCTGTTTTTT.

This chain joins TRBV20-1 and TRBJ2-5, with D uncertain. V was trimmed by 0 bases and J by 1 base, leaving 9 bases between them. Germline V gene sequence: CDR1 DFQATT, CDR2 SNEGSKA (reference sequence). The CDR3 spans 14 residues. The CDR3 nucleotides read TGCAGTGCTAGAGACAGGAATGTCCAAGAGACCCAGTACTTC. Its protein is CSARDRNVQETQYF.

The chain joins TRBV25-1 to TRBJ1-4, with 7 bases identical to TRBD1. The length of the CDR3 is 14 residues. Germline V gene lookup returns CDR1 MGHDK and CDR2 SYGVNS. V was pared by 5 bases and J by 8 bases, with 8 bases of the junction left unmatched. In nucleotides, the CDR3 is TGTGCCAGCAGTCATACAGGGGCGGGCGAAAAACTGTTTTTT. Its protein is CASSHTGAGEKLFF.

This chain uses TRBV5-5 with TRBJ2-7; 10 bases line up with TRBD1. This CDR3 region has 14 residues. Per the germline V gene, CDR1 is SGHKS and CDR2 is YYEKEE (reference sequence). V lost 3 bases, J lost 5 bases, and 5 bases stayed unmatched. The CDR3 region has the DNA TGTGCCAGCAGCTCGGGACAGGGGTACGACGAGCAGTACTTC. It encodes CASSSGQGYDEQYF.

V is TRBV2 and J is TRBJ2-5, with 12 bases identical to TRBD2. Germline V gene lookup returns CDR1 SNHLY and CDR2 FYNNEI. This CDR3 contains 14 residues. Unmatched junction bases numbered 3, after V lost 9 bases and J lost 1 base. The DNA of the CDR3 is TGTGCCAGGACTAGCGGGAGAGGCCAAGAGACCCAGTACTTC. Amino acids: CARTSGRGQETQYF. Based on the CDR3 plus reference TRBV2 and TRBJ2-5, the full variable domain is EPEVTQTPSHQVTQMGQEVILRCVPISNHLYFYWYRQILGQKVEFLVSFYNNEISEKSEIFDDQFSVERPDGSNFTLKIRSTKLEDSAMYFCARTSGRGQETQYFGPGTRLLVL.

The chain couples TRBV6-1 to TRBJ2-5, with D perhaps matching TRBD2 (6 bases). Trimming removed 3 bases from V and 1 base from J, with 15 bases in between. The CDR3 is 16 residues long. Germline assignment: CDR1 MNHNS and CDR2 SASEGT. The CDR3 nucleotides read TGTGCCAGCAGTGAGGCCCCCTTAGCGGTCCAAGAGACCCAGTACTTC. It yields the protein CASSEAPLAVQETQYF.

This rearrangement joins TRBV9 to TRBJ1-1; maybe TRBD1 (6 bases). The V end lost 0 bases, the J end lost 1 base, and 10 bases lay between the germline ends. Germline CDR1 is SGDLS and CDR2 is YYNGEE. The CDR3 is 15 residues long. The CDR3 here is CASSVVGGPNTEAFF. CDR3 nucleotides: TGTGCCAGCAGCGTAGTGGGGGGGCCGAACACTGAAGCTTTCTTT.

The chain uses TRBV4-2 and TRBJ1-1; D gene unclear. CDR3 length: 15 amino acids. CDR1 LGHNA and CDR2 YNFKEQ come from the germline V gene. Trimming took off 0 bases at V and 0 bases at J, with 8 bases between the two ends. The CDR3 region has the DNA TGTGCCAGCAGCCAAGAGCTTTTCATGAACACTGAAGCTTTCTTT. As protein: CASSQELFMNTEAFF.